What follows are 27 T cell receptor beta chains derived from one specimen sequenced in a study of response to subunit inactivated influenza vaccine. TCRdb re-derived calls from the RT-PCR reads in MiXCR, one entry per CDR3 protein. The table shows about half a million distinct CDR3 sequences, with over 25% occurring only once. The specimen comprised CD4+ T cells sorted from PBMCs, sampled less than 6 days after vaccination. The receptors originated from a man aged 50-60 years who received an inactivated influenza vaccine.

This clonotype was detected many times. The CDR3 is CASSLAFSKAGYEQYF. The CDR3 DNA is TGTGCCAGCAGCTTAGCGTTTTCCAAAGCGGGCTACGAGCAGTACTTC. The chain links TRBV7-2 to TRBJ2-7; maybe TRBD2 (6 bases). V was shortened by 0 bases and J by 3 bases, with 15 bases between the two germline ends. The CDR3 consists of 16 residues. CDR1 is SGHTA, CDR2 FQGNSA, per germline.

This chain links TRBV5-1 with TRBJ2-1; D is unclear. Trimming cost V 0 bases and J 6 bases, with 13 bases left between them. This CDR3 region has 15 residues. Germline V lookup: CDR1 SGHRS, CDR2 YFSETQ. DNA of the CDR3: TGCGCCAGCAGCTTGGATGCAGGCCCGGGCAATGAGCAGTTCTTC. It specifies CASSLDAGPGNEQFF.

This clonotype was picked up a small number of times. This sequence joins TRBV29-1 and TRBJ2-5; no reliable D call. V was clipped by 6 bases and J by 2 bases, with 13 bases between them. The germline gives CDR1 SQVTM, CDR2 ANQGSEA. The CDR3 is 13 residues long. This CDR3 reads CSVRRSTQETQYF. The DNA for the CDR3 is TGCAGCGTGCGACGTAGTACACAAGAGACCCAGTACTTC.

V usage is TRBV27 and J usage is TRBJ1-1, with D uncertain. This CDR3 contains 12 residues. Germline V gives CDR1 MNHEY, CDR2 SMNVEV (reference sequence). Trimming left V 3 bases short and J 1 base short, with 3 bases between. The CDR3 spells CASSLKNTEAFF. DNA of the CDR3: TGTGCCAGCAGTTTGAAGAACACTGAAGCTTTCTTT.

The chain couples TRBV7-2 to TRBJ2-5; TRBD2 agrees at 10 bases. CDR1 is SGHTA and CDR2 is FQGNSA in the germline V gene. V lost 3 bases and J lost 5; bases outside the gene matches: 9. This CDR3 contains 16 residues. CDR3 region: CASSFSGGSPRETQYF. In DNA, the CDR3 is TGTGCCAGCAGCTTTAGCGGGGGGTCCCCGCGGGAGACCCAGTACTTC.

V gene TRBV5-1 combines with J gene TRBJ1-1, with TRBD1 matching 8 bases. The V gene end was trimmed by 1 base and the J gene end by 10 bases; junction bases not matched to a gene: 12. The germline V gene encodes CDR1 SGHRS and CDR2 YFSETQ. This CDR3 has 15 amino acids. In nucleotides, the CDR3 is TGCGCCAGCAGCTTGACCACACCGGGACAGGAATCAGCTTTCTTT. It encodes CASSLTTPGQESAFF.

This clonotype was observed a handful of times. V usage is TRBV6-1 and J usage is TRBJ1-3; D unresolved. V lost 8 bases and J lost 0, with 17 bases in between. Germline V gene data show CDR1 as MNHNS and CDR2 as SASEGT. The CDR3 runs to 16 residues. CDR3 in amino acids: CASFDPRTVSGNTIYF. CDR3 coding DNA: TGTGCCAGCTTCGATCCGAGGACGGTCTCTGGAAACACCATATATTTT.

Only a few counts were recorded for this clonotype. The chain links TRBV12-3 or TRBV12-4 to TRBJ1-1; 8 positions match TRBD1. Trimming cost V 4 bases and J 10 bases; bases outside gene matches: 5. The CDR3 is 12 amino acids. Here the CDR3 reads CASSSGGAGAFF. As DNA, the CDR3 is TGTGCCAGCAGTTCAGGGGGCGCGGGAGCTTTCTTT.

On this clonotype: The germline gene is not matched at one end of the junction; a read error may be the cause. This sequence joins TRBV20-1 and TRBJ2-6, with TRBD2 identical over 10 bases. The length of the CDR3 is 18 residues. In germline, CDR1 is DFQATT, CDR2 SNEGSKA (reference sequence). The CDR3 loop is CSARSSGSRASGANVLTF. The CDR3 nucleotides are TGTAGTGCTAGGTCTAGCGGGAGTAGGGCCTCTGGGGCCAACGTCCTGACTTTC.

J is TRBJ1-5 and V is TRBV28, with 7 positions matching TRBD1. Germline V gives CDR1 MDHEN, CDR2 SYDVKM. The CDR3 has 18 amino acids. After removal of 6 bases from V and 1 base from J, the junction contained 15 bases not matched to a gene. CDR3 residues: CASSTSKGGAWSNQPQHF. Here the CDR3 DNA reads TGTGCCAGCAGCACGTCGAAAGGGGGCGCGTGGAGCAATCAGCCCCAGCATTTT.

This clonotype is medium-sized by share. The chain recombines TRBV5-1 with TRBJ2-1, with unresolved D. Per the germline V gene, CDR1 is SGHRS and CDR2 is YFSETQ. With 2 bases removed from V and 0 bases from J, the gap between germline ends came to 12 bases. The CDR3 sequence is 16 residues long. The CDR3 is CASSFGFSSSYNEQFF. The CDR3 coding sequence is TGCGCCAGCAGCTTTGGATTCTCAAGCTCCTACAATGAGCAGTTCTTC.

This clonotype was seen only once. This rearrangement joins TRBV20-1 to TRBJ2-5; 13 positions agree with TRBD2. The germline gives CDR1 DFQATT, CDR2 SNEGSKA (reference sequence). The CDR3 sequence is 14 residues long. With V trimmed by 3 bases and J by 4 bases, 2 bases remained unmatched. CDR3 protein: CSARTSGGIETQYF. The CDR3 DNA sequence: TGCAGTGCTAGGACTAGCGGGGGGATAGAGACCCAGTACTTC.

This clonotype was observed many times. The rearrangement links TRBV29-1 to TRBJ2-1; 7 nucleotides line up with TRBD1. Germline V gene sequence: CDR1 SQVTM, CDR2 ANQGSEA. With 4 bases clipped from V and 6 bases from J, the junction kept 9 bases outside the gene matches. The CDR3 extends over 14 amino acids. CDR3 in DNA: TGCAGCGTTGCATACCGGGACAGAGGCAATGAGCAGTTCTTC. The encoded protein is CSVAYRDRGNEQFF.

The CDR3 region is CSASQTNYGYTF. The CDR3 DNA reads as TGCAGTGCCAGCCAGACTAACTATGGCTACACCTTC. The chain carries TRBV20-1 and TRBJ1-2, with D hard to call. CDR1 is DFQATT and CDR2 is SNEGSKA in the germline V gene (reference sequence). The CDR3 runs 12 residues. V lost 6 bases and J 0 bases, leaving 8 bases between the germline ends.

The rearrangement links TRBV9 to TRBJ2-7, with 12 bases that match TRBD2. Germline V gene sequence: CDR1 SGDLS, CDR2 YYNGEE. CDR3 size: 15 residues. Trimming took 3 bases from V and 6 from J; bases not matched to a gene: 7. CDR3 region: CASSDPSGRASEQYF. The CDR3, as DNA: TGTGCCAGCAGCGACCCTAGCGGGAGGGCCTCCGAGCAGTACTTC.

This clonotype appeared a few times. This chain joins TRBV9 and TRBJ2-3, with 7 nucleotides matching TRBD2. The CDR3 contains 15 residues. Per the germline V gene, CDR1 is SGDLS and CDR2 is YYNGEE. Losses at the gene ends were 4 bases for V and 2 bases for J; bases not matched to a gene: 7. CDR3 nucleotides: TGTGCCAGCAGCCTGAGCGGGATCGACACAGATACGCAGTATTTT. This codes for CASSLSGIDTDTQYF.

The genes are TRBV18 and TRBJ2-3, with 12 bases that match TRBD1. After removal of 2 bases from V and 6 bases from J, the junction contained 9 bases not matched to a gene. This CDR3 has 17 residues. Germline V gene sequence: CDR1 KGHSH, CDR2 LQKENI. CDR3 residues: CASSPYLGTGGLDTQYF. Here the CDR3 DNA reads TGTGCCAGCTCACCATACCTCGGGACAGGGGGCCTGGATACGCAGTATTTT.

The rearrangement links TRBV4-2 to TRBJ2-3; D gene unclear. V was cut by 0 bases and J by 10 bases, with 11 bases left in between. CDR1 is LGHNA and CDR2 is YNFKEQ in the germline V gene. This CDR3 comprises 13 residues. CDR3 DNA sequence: TGTGCCAGCAGCCAAGACCGCCGGACGTCGCAGTATTTT. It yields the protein CASSQDRRTSQYF.

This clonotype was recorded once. The CDR3 spells CASSTGGLHQPQHF. CDR3 DNA: TGTGCCAGCAGTACAGGGGGACTTCACCAGCCCCAGCATTTT. V usage is TRBV6-1 and J usage is TRBJ1-5; 8 bases are a match to TRBD1. The germline V gene has CDR1 MNHNS and CDR2 SASEGT. This CDR3 is built from 14 residues. Trimming removed 5 bases from V and 7 bases from J; junction bases left unmatched: 7.

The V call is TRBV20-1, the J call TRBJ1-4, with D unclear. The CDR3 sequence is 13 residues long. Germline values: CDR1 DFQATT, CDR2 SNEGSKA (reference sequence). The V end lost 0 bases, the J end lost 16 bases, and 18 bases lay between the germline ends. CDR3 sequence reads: CSARELGRPIAFF. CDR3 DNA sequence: TGCAGTGCTAGAGAGCTAGGGCGGCCAATCGCGTTTTTT.

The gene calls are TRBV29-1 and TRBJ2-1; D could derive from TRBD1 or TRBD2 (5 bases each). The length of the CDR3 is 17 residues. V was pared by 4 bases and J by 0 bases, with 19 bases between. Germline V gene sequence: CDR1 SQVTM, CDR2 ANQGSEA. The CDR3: CSVGLPQGTSSYNEQFF. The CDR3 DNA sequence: TGCAGCGTTGGCCTCCCGCAAGGGACCAGCTCCTACAATGAGCAGTTCTTC.

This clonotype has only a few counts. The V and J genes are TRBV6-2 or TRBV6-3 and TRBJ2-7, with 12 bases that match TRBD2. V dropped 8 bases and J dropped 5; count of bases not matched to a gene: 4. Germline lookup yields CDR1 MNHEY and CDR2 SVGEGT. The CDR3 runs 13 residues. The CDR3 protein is CASLTSGSHEQYF. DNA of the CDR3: TGTGCCAGCCTGACTAGCGGGAGTCACGAGCAGTACTTC.

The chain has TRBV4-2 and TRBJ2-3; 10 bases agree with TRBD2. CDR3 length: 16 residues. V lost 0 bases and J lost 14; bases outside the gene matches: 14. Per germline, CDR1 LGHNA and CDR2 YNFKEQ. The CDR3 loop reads CASSQEERGGQGMGYF. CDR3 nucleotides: TGTGCCAGCAGCCAAGAGGAGCGGGGGGGCCAAGGGATGGGGTATTTT.

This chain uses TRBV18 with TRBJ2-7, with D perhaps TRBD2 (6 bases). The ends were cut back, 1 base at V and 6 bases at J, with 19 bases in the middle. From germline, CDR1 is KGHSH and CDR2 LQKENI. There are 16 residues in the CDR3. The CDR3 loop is CASSPLRATGVAEQYF. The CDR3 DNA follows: TGTGCCAGCTCACCACTGCGGGCTACGGGAGTTGCCGAGCAGTACTTC.

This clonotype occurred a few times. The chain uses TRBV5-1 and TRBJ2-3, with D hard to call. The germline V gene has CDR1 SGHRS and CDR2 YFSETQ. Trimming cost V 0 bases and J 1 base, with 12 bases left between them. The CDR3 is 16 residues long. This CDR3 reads CASSLDPLPRTDTQYF. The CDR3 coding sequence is TGCGCCAGCAGCTTGGATCCCCTACCTCGCACAGATACGCAGTATTTT.

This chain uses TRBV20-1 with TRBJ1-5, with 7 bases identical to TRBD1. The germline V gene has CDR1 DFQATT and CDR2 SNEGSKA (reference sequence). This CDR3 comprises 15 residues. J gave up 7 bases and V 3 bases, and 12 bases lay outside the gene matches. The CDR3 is CSASPGQLIGQPQHF. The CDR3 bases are TGCAGTGCTAGCCCGGGACAGCTTATTGGGCAGCCCCAGCATTTT.

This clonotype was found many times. The CDR3 sequence: CAIVSLPGDGYTF. The CDR3 DNA reads TGTGCCATCGTCTCCTTGCCGGGAGACGGCTACACCTTC. The chain uses TRBV10-3 and TRBJ1-2; D remains ambiguous. Trimming shortened V by 8 bases and J by 8 bases, and 18 bases separated the two germline ends. This CDR3 is built from 13 residues. CDR1 ENHRY and CDR2 SYGVKD come from the germline V gene.